This TCR beta chain is drawn from a study of human T cells and chemical hapten exposure. Whole-study context: Small differences in pooled library volume mainly drove the variation in TCR yields per sample.

The time point: patch test 3, about 24 weeks after DPC sensitization. Treatment indicated: therapeutic diphenylcyclopropenone sensitization with weekly scalp DPC. Every patch test was put on after a blood sample was taken. Total RNA was extracted from unfractionated whole blood. As concerns this clonotype: What it recognizes is unknown.

The V gene's germline CDR1 is KGHSH and CDR2 LQKENI. After removal of 5 bases from V and 5 bases from J, the junction contained 5 bases not matched to a gene. The CDR3 has 15 residues. TCRdb used MiXCR to reprocess the RACE reads, holding one entry per CDR3 protein. The table shows about 160,000 distinct CDR3 sequences, with 28% occurring only once. Regarding the study as a whole: Significantly greater numbers of large CDR3 similarity clusters came from expanded TCRs than from controls.

The sequence was collected from a woman in her late teens or twenties with alopecia areata. Some clones in this sample may be carry-over from other donors' samples. The chain recombines TRBV18 with TRBJ1-6; 8 bases map to TRBD1. The input for sequencing was whole blood, taken in connection with sensitization to the hapten diphenylcyclopropenone (DPC). The CDR3 nucleotides are TGTGCCAGCTCATTGGACAGGGCTCATAATTCACCCCTCCACTTT. Protein: CASSLDRAHNSPLHF.